This is a list of T cell receptor beta chains from one sample in a study of blood T cell repertoires in COVID-19. The data were produced by immunoSEQ multiplex PCR, yet TCRdb's version contains in-frame clones alone and is incomplete. This sample has approximately 300,000 clones; over 85% occur once, and the top ten carry 2.6%. Sequencing was carried out using PBMCs or T cells enriched from blood (not recorded which). These TCRs come from a man aged 55 to 70 who had recovered from COVID-19. The CDR3 runs from the conserved cysteine through the conserved F or W. The order of the fields is V gene, J gene, D gene, clone size, CDR3 DNA, CDR3 protein. A D gene is named only where the DNA matches it firmly. The listing skips clone size in some rows; elsewhere it reads once, few, many or a size class.

v_gene: TRBV18; j_gene: TRBJ2-7; d_gene: .; abundance: .; CDR3nt: TGTGCCAGCTCACCACGACTCTACGAGCAGTACTTC; CDR3aa: CASSPRLYEQYF
v_gene: TRBV6-5; j_gene: TRBJ2-7; d_gene: .; abundance: .; CDR3nt: TGTGCCTCTCAGGATACGAACGTTGGCGAGCAGTACTTC; CDR3aa: CASQDTNVGEQYF
v_gene: TRBV2; j_gene: TRBJ2-1; d_gene: TRBD2; abundance: .; CDR3nt: TGTGCCAGCAGTTCCTTGGGCGGGGGGAACAATGAGCAGTTCTTC; CDR3aa: CASSSLGGGNNEQFF
v_gene: TRBV27; j_gene: TRBJ1-1; d_gene: .; abundance: .; CDR3nt: TGTGCCAGCAGTGGTACAGCTGCTCTCATGAACACTGAAGCTTTCTTT; CDR3aa: CASSGTAALMNTEAFF
v_gene: TRBV10-3; j_gene: TRBJ2-7; d_gene: TRBD1; abundance: .; CDR3nt: TGTGCCATCAGTAGGACAGGGCCCGAGCAGTACTTC; CDR3aa: CAISRTGPEQYF
v_gene: TRBV3-1/TRBV3-2; j_gene: TRBJ2-3; d_gene: TRBD1; abundance: .; CDR3nt: TGTGCCAGCAGCCCAACGGGACAGGGGAGCGATACGCAGTATTTT; CDR3aa: CASSPTGQGSDTQYF
v_gene: TRBV5-1; j_gene: TRBJ1-6; d_gene: TRBD1; abundance: .; CDR3nt: TGCGCCAGCAGCGACGGCGCAGGGGGCATCGATTCACCCCTCCACTTT; CDR3aa: CASSDGAGGIDSPLHF
v_gene: TRBV27; j_gene: TRBJ1-2; d_gene: .; abundance: .; CDR3nt: TGTGCCAGCAGTTTATTGGGGGGAGAGAACTATGGCTACACCTTC; CDR3aa: CASSLLGGENYGYTF
v_gene: TRBV11-2; j_gene: TRBJ2-1; d_gene: TRBD2; abundance: .; CDR3nt: TGTGCCAGCAGCTTAACGGGGGGGCTTGAGCAGTTCTTC; CDR3aa: CASSLTGGLEQFF
v_gene: TRBV5-1; j_gene: TRBJ2-3; d_gene: .; abundance: .; CDR3nt: TGCGCCAGCAGCTTAAAAATAGGACAGCCGGACTCCCGACCGCGAGATACGCAGTATTTT; CDR3aa: CASSLKIGQPDSRPRDTQYF
v_gene: TRBV7-8; j_gene: TRBJ2-7; d_gene: TRBD2; abundance: once; CDR3nt: TGTGCCAGCAGCTCGCGACTAGCGGGAGAAATGGCCTACGAGCAGTACTTC; CDR3aa: CASSSRLAGEMAYEQYF
v_gene: TRBV11-2; j_gene: TRBJ2-7; d_gene: .; abundance: .; CDR3nt: TGTGCCAGCAGCTTGGGACAAAGCTCCTACGAGCAGTACTTC; CDR3aa: CASSLGQSSYEQYF
v_gene: TRBV5-4; j_gene: TRBJ2-2; d_gene: TRBD1; abundance: once; CDR3nt: TGTGCCAGCGGTAAACAGGGACAGGTGAACACCGGGGAGCTGTTTTTT; CDR3aa: CASGKQGQVNTGELFF
v_gene: TRBV7-8; j_gene: TRBJ2-7; d_gene: .; abundance: .; CDR3nt: TGTGCCAGCAGCTTAGTTGGCGGGATTTCCCCCTACGAGCAGTACTTC; CDR3aa: CASSLVGGISPYEQYF
v_gene: TRBV20-1; j_gene: TRBJ1-5; d_gene: .; abundance: .; CDR3nt: TGCAGTGCTAGTGGAGGTTTCAATCAGCCCCAGCATTTT; CDR3aa: CSASGGFNQPQHF
v_gene: TRBV11-3; j_gene: TRBJ2-5; d_gene: .; abundance: .; CDR3nt: TGTGCCAGCAGCTTAGGCCAGGGAGGCGAGACCCAGTACTTC; CDR3aa: CASSLGQGGETQYF
v_gene: TRBV19; j_gene: TRBJ1-1; d_gene: TRBD1; abundance: .; CDR3nt: TGTGCCAGTAGTTCGGACAGGGGGAACACTGAAGCTTTCTTT; CDR3aa: CASSSDRGNTEAFF
v_gene: TRBV7-7; j_gene: TRBJ2-1; d_gene: TRBD2; abundance: .; CDR3nt: TGTGCTAGCAGCCGACTAGCGGGGGCCAGCTTCAATGAGCAGTTCTTC; CDR3aa: CASSRLAGASFNEQFF
v_gene: TRBV19; j_gene: TRBJ1-2; d_gene: TRBD1; abundance: .; CDR3nt: TGTGCCACTCTTCCGGGACAGGGTGGGCATGGCTACACCTTC; CDR3aa: CATLPGQGGHGYTF
v_gene: TRBV4-2; j_gene: TRBJ1-5; d_gene: .; abundance: .; CDR3nt: TGTGCCAGCAGCCAAGATGCGGTTAGCAATCAGCCCCAGCATTTT; CDR3aa: CASSQDAVSNQPQHF
v_gene: TRBV19; j_gene: TRBJ2-1; d_gene: .; abundance: .; CDR3nt: TGTGCCAGTAGTATCCCCCCAGTGCCTGAGCAGTTCTTC; CDR3aa: CASSIPPVPEQFF
v_gene: TRBV12-1; j_gene: TRBJ2-3; d_gene: .; abundance: once; CDR3nt: TGTGCCAGCAGCTTCGCCTATCAGGGCTTCGCAGATACGCAGTATTTT; CDR3aa: CASSFAYQGFADTQYF
v_gene: TRBV10-1; j_gene: TRBJ1-1; d_gene: TRBD1; abundance: .; CDR3nt: TGCGCCAGCAGCGTGGACAGGGGGCGCGTTGAAGCTTTCTTT; CDR3aa: CASSVDRGRVEAFF
v_gene: TRBV9; j_gene: TRBJ2-1; d_gene: .; abundance: .; CDR3nt: TGTGCCAGCAGCGTATCTAGCAACAATGAGCAGTTCTTC; CDR3aa: CASSVSSNNEQFF
v_gene: TRBV7-3; j_gene: TRBJ2-5; d_gene: TRBD2; abundance: .; CDR3nt: TGTGCCAGCAGCCGGACTAGCGGGGGGCCTTGGGAGACCCAGTACTTC; CDR3aa: CASSRTSGGPWETQYF
v_gene: TRBV20-1; j_gene: TRBJ2-2; d_gene: TRBD1; abundance: .; CDR3nt: TGCAGTGCTAGTAGACAGGGTTTGAACACCGGGGAGCTGTTTTTT; CDR3aa: CSASRQGLNTGELFF
v_gene: TRBV5-1; j_gene: TRBJ1-5; d_gene: .; abundance: .; CDR3nt: TGCGCCAGCAGCTTGGGGCAGGGGATGAATCAGCCCCAGCATTTT; CDR3aa: CASSLGQGMNQPQHF
v_gene: TRBV9; j_gene: TRBJ2-1; d_gene: TRBD2; abundance: few; CDR3nt: TGTGCCAGCAGCGTAGATTGGACTAGCGGGAGTTATGAGCAGTTCTTC; CDR3aa: CASSVDWTSGSYEQFF
v_gene: TRBV11-3; j_gene: TRBJ2-1; d_gene: .; abundance: .; CDR3nt: TGTGCCAGCAGCCCGGGGACTGACTCCTACAATGAGCAGTTCTTC; CDR3aa: CASSPGTDSYNEQFF
v_gene: TRBV9; j_gene: TRBJ2-7; d_gene: .; abundance: .; CDR3nt: TGTGCCAGCAGCGAGACAGGTGGGAGCGAGCAGTACTTC; CDR3aa: CASSETGGSEQYF
v_gene: TRBV18; j_gene: TRBJ2-7; d_gene: TRBD1; abundance: .; CDR3nt: TGTGCCAGCTCACCCCTTACACAGGGGGTCTACGAGCAGTACTTC; CDR3aa: CASSPLTQGVYEQYF
v_gene: TRBV4-2; j_gene: TRBJ2-1; d_gene: .; abundance: .; CDR3nt: TGTGCCAGCAGCCAAGACTATGGGCGGGGGCAATACAATGAGCAGTTCTTC; CDR3aa: CASSQDYGRGQYNEQFF
v_gene: TRBV10-3; j_gene: TRBJ2-7; d_gene: .; abundance: .; CDR3nt: TGTGCCACCGCGCCGGACACAATAAACGAGCAGTACTTC; CDR3aa: CATAPDTINEQYF
v_gene: TRBV27; j_gene: TRBJ2-3; d_gene: TRBD2; abundance: .; CDR3nt: TGTGCCAGCAGTTTACAACTAGCGGTCGGCACAGATACGCAGTATTTT; CDR3aa: CASSLQLAVGTDTQYF
v_gene: TRBV11-2; j_gene: TRBJ1-1; d_gene: .; abundance: .; CDR3nt: TGTGCCAGCAGCTTGGGGGGTAACACTGAAGCTTTCTTT; CDR3aa: CASSLGGNTEAFF
v_gene: TRBV6-1; j_gene: TRBJ2-7; d_gene: .; abundance: .; CDR3nt: TGTGCCAGCAGTGTTGACAGTCCCCTCGCCCCCTTTATCTACGAGCAGTACTTC; CDR3aa: CASSVDSPLAPFIYEQYF
v_gene: TRBV3-1/TRBV3-2; j_gene: TRBJ2-5; d_gene: .; abundance: .; CDR3nt: TGTGCCAGCACACAGGGTTGGTACGAGACCCAGTACTTC; CDR3aa: CASTQGWYETQYF
v_gene: TRBV6-5; j_gene: TRBJ2-5; d_gene: TRBD2; abundance: once; CDR3nt: TGTGCCAGCGGGGCCGGGACTAGCGGTAGGGCCCAGTACTTC; CDR3aa: CASGAGTSGRAQYF
v_gene: TRBV5-4; j_gene: TRBJ1-2; d_gene: TRBD1; abundance: .; CDR3nt: TGTGCCAGCAGCCTACTACAGGGGGAGGTCTATGGCTACACCTTC; CDR3aa: CASSLLQGEVYGYTF
v_gene: TRBV9; j_gene: TRBJ1-1; d_gene: TRBD1; abundance: .; CDR3nt: TGTGCCAGCAGCGTAGCGAGGGGGGCGGGACAGGGGAAATTGAACACTGAAGCTTTCTTT; CDR3aa: CASSVARGAGQGKLNTEAFF
v_gene: TRBV9; j_gene: TRBJ1-2; d_gene: .; abundance: .; CDR3nt: TGTGCCAGCAGCGTAGGTGTCGGGAACTATGGCTACACCTTC; CDR3aa: CASSVGVGNYGYTF
v_gene: TRBV6-5; j_gene: TRBJ2-5; d_gene: .; abundance: once; CDR3nt: TGTGCCAGCACTGCTTGGGGGGTGGAGACCCAGTACTTC; CDR3aa: CASTAWGVETQYF
v_gene: TRBV19; j_gene: TRBJ2-2; d_gene: TRBD2; abundance: .; CDR3nt: TGTGCCAGTAGTATCCCGGGACTAGTTAACTCCGGGGAGCTGTTTTTT; CDR3aa: CASSIPGLVNSGELFF
v_gene: TRBV5-1; j_gene: TRBJ2-7; d_gene: TRBD1; abundance: .; CDR3nt: TGCGCCAGCAGCTTGGGGGGACAGGGCATTTACGAGCAGTACTTC; CDR3aa: CASSLGGQGIYEQYF
v_gene: TRBV20-1; j_gene: TRBJ1-2; d_gene: .; abundance: .; CDR3nt: TGCAGTGCTAGACAGGGCTATGGCTACACCTTC; CDR3aa: CSARQGYGYTF
v_gene: TRBV10-3; j_gene: TRBJ2-1; d_gene: .; abundance: .; CDR3nt: TGTGCCATCAGTGATCGGGGCTCCTACAATGAGCAGTTCTTC; CDR3aa: CAISDRGSYNEQFF
v_gene: TRBV21-1; j_gene: TRBJ2-7; d_gene: .; abundance: .; CDR3nt: TGTGCCAGCAGCGGCCGGCCGGGAACCTACGAGCAGTACTTC; CDR3aa: CASSGRPGTYEQYF
v_gene: TRBV27; j_gene: TRBJ1-4; d_gene: .; abundance: .; CDR3nt: TGTGCCAGCAGTTTAACCATCACAGAAATGAATGAAAAACTGTTTTTT; CDR3aa: CASSLTITEMNEKLFF
v_gene: TRBV7-9; j_gene: TRBJ1-5; d_gene: TRBD1; abundance: .; CDR3nt: TGTGCCAGCAGCGAAGGGGGGACAGGGTTGTCCCAGCATTTT; CDR3aa: CASSEGGTGLSQHF
v_gene: TRBV25-1; j_gene: TRBJ2-3; d_gene: TRBD2; abundance: .; CDR3nt: TGTGCCAGCAGTGCTCCGGGACTAGCGGGAGATACGCAGTATTTT; CDR3aa: CASSAPGLAGDTQYF
v_gene: TRBV13; j_gene: TRBJ2-7; d_gene: .; abundance: .; CDR3nt: TGTGCCAGCAAAAGCGGGCAGGCCTACGAGCAGTACTTC; CDR3aa: CASKSGQAYEQYF
v_gene: TRBV18; j_gene: TRBJ1-2; d_gene: .; abundance: .; CDR3nt: TGTGCCAGCTCACCGATCCAGGGGGGCTACACCTTC; CDR3aa: CASSPIQGGYTF
v_gene: TRBV11-3; j_gene: TRBJ1-3; d_gene: .; abundance: .; CDR3nt: .; CDR3aa: CASSFTGTGLSGPGNTIYF
v_gene: TRBV19; j_gene: TRBJ1-1; d_gene: .; abundance: .; CDR3nt: TGTGCCAGTAGGGCTGGACAGATGAACACTGAAGCTTTCTTT; CDR3aa: CASRAGQMNTEAFF
v_gene: TRBV27; j_gene: TRBJ2-7; d_gene: TRBD1; abundance: .; CDR3nt: TGTGCCAGCAGTTGGTCCGGGACAGCTTACGAGCAGTACTTC; CDR3aa: CASSWSGTAYEQYF
v_gene: TRBV4-1; j_gene: TRBJ1-2; d_gene: .; abundance: once; CDR3nt: TGCGCCAGCAGCCAAGATCTCCCAGGGACTACGCAAGCTAACTATGGCTACACCTTC; CDR3aa: CASSQDLPGTTQANYGYTF
v_gene: TRBV3-1/TRBV3-2; j_gene: TRBJ2-6; d_gene: .; abundance: .; CDR3nt: TGTGCCAGCAGCCAGGGGGGACTTCGTAACTCTGGGGCCAACGTCCTGACTTTC; CDR3aa: CASSQGGLRNSGANVLTF